This TCR beta chain originates from a study of response to subunit inactivated influenza vaccine. This CDR3 is 14 amino acids long. V lost 2 bases and J 6 bases, leaving 11 bases between the germline ends. Per germline, CDR1 SNHLY and CDR2 FYNNEI. A single record per CDR3 protein comes from TCRdb applying MiXCR to the RT-PCR reads. The profile covers about 620,000 distinct CDR3 sequences, with roughly 10% appearing a single time and 10% taken by the ten largest. The sample was PBMCs from blood, taken on the day of vaccination. This sequence was found in a man aged 45-65 years who received an inactivated influenza vaccine. The chain links TRBV2 to TRBJ2-1, with D tentatively TRBD1 (5 bases). CDR3 DNA: TGTGCCAGCAGTGAATTAGGGGTAGTCAATGAGCAGTTCTTC. Translating gives CASSELGVVNEQFF.